This T cell receptor beta chain is drawn from a study of regulatory T cells in long-lasting Graves disease. V trimming: 5 bases; J trimming: 7 bases; junction bases outside the gene matches: 10. CDR3 size: 16 residues. CDR1 KGHDR and CDR2 SFDVKD come from the germline V gene. Stated time point: persistent/refractory GD, antithyroid drugs over 5 years with positive TRAb. PBMC-extracted RNA yielded the TCR library. It was American Thyroid Association guidelines that determined Graves' disease diagnosis. It was an endocrinology department in Xi'an, China, that provided the patients. Into tubes containing EDTA, 8 to 9.5 milliliters of peripheral blood were drawn. About this clonotype: Its antigen is undetermined.

CDR3 regions were amplified by Arm-PCR using iRepertoire HTBI primers to build TCR beta libraries. TCRdb re-analysed the multiplex PCR reads in MiXCR, keeping a single row per CDR3 protein. The data contain roughly 490,000 distinct CDR3 sequences, 22% of them singletons. Whole-study findings and limits: Relative to newly diagnosed Graves' patients, persistent ones had lower TCR diversity.

Here the sequenced sample was peripheral blood mononuclear cells (PBMCs), taken when the disease was refractory, from a patient treated with antithyroid drugs. The chain combines TRBV24-1 with TRBJ2-2; 9 positions agree with TRBD1. This TCR was sampled from a female donor with Graves disease. The CDR3 loop reads CATSARRQGGDGELFF. The CDR3 DNA is TGTGCCACCAGTGCCCGGCGACAGGGGGGAGACGGGGAGCTGTTTTTT.